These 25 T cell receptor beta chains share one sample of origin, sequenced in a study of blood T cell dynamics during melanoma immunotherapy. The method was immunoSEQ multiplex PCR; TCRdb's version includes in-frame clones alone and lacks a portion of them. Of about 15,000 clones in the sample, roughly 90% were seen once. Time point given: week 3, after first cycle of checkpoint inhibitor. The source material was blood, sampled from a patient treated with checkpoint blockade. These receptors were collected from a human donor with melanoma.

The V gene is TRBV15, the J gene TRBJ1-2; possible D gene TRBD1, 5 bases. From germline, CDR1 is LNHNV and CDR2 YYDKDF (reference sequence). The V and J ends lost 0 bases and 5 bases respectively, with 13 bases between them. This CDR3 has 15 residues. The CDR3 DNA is TGTGCCACCAGCAGAGAGTGGGTGGGGGTTTATGGCTACACCTTC. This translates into CATSREWVGVYGYTF.

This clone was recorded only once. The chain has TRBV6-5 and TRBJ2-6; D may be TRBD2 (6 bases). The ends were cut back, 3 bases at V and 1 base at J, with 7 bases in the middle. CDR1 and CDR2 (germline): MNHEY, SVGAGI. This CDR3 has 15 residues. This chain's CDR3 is CASSYGGSGANVLTF. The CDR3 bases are TGTGCCAGCAGTTATGGGGGGTCTGGGGCCAACGTCCTGACTTTC.

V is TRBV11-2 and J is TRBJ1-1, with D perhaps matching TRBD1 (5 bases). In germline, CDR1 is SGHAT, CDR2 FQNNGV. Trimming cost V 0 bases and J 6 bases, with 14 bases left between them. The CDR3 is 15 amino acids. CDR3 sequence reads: CASSLDQAAGAEAFF. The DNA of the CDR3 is TGTGCCAGCAGCTTAGATCAAGCGGCGGGGGCTGAAGCTTTCTTT. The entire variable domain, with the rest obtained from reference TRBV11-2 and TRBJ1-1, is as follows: EAGVAQSPRYKIIEKRQSVAFWCNPISGHATLYWYQQILGQGPKLLIQFQNNGVVDDSQLPKDRFSAERLKGVDSTLKIQPAKLEDSAVYLCASSLDQAAGAEAFFGQGTRLTVV.

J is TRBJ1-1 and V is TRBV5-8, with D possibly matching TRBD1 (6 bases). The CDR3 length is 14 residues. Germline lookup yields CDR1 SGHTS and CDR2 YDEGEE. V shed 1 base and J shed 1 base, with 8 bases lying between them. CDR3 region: CASSLLQGNTEAFF. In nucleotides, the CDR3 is TGTGCCAGCAGCTTGCTACAGGGGAACACTGAAGCTTTCTTT.

This CDR3 reads CASSVRWVRVRNSPLHF. CDR3 coding DNA: TGTGCCAGCAGTGTGAGATGGGTGAGGGTCCGCAATTCACCCCTCCACTTT. The chain couples TRBV27 to TRBJ1-6; D gene uncertain. Trimming stripped 5 bases from V and 7 bases from J, with 21 bases between. The germline V gene has CDR1 MNHEY and CDR2 SMNVEV (reference sequence). The CDR3 contains 17 residues.

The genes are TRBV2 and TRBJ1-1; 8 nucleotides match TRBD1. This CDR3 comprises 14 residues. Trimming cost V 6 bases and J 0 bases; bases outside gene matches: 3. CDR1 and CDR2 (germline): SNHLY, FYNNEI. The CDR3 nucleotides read TGTGCCAGCAGGGTGGGACAGGTGAACACTGAAGCTTTCTTT. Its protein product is CASRVGQVNTEAFF.

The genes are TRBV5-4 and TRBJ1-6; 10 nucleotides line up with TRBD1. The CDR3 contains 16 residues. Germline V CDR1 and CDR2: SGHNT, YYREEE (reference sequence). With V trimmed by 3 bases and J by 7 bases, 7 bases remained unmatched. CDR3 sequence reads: CASSSGTGAGNSPLHF. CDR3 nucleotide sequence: TGTGCCAGCAGCTCCGGGACAGGGGCGGGCAATTCACCCCTCCACTTT.

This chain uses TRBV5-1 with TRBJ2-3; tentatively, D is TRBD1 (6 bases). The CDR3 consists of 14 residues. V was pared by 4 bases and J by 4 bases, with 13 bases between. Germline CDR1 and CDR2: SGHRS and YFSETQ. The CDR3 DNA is TGCGCCAGCAGCCCAGGGGTCAGCTCAGATACGCAGTATTTT. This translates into CASSPGVSSDTQYF.

CDR3: CASVGGTGTEKLFF. The CDR3 DNA sequence: TGTGCCTCAGTCGGTGGGACAGGGACTGAAAAACTGTTTTTT. The rearrangement links TRBV30 to TRBJ1-4; the match to TRBD1 covers 9 bases. Trimming removed 7 bases from V and 7 bases from J; junction bases left unmatched: 10. This CDR3 has 14 residues. Germline loops: CDR1 GTSNPN, CDR2 SVGIG (reference sequence). Full variable domain (outside the CDR3, taken from reference TRBV30 and TRBJ1-4): SQTIHQWPATLVQPVGSPLSLECTVEGTSNPNLYWYRQAAGRGLQLLFYSVGIGQISSEVPQNLSASRPQDRQFILSSKKLLLSDSGFYLCASVGGTGTEKLFFGSGTQLSVL.

The CDR3 DNA reads as TGTGCCAGTAGTATAGGGAGCGGGGGGCAGGGTGAGCAGTTCTTC. Its protein is CASSIGSGGQGEQFF. The V and J genes are TRBV19 and TRBJ2-1; 9 nucleotides align to TRBD2. J lost 9 bases, V lost 1 base, and 7 bases had no gene match. CDR3 length equals 15 residues. Germline V gives CDR1 LNHDA, CDR2 SQIVND (reference sequence).

The CDR3 loop is CASSQSWCSGYEQYF. The CDR3 coding sequence is TGCGCCAGCAGTCAATCATGGTGTTCGGGTTACGAGCAGTACTTC. The genes are TRBV23-1 and TRBJ2-7; D not certain. TRBV23-1 has ORF status, its function being uncertain. The V and J ends lost 0 bases and 4 bases respectively, with 13 bases between them. This CDR3 region has 15 residues.

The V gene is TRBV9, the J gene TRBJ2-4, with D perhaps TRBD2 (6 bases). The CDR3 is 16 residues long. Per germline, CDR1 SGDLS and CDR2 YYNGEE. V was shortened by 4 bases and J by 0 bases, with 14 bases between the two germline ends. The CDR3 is CASSKGLGLAKNIQYF. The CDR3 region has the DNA TGTGCCAGCAGCAAAGGACTGGGACTAGCCAAAAACATTCAGTACTTC.

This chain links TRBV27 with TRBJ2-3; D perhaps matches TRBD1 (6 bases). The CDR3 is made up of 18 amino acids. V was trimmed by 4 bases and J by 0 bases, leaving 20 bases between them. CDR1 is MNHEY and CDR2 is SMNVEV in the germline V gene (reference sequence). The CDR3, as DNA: TGTGCCAGCAGTTCCCCGGGACAAGGCGTCGTTAGCACAGATACGCAGTATTTT. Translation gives CASSSPGQGVVSTDTQYF.

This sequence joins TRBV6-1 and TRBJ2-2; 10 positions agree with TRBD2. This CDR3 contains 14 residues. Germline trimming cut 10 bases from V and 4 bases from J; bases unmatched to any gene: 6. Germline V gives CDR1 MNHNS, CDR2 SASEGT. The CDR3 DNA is TGTGCCACGACAGGGACTAGCGCCACCGGGGAGCTGTTTTTT. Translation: CATTGTSATGELFF.

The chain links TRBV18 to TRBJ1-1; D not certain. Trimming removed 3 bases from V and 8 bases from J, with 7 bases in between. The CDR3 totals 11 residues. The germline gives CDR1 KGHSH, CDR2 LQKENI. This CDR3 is CASSPGIEAFF. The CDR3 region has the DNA TGTGCCAGCTCACCGGGGATCGAAGCTTTCTTT.

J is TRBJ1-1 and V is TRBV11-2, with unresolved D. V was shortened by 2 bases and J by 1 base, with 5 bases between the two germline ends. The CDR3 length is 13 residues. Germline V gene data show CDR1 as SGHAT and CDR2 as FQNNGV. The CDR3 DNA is TGTGCCAGCAGCTTACACAGGAACACTGAAGCTTTCTTT. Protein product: CASSLHRNTEAFF. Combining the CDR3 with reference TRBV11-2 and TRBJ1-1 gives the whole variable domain EAGVAQSPRYKIIEKRQSVAFWCNPISGHATLYWYQQILGQGPKLLIQFQNNGVVDDSQLPKDRFSAERLKGVDSTLKIQPAKLEDSAVYLCASSLHRNTEAFFGQGTRLTVV.

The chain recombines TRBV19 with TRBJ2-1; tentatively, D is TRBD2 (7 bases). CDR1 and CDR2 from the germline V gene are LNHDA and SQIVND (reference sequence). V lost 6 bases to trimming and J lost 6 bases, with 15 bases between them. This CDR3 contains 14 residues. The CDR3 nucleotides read TGTGCCAGTAGAGGGTGGGGGGGCGTCAATGAGCAGTTCTTC. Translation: CASRGWGGVNEQFF. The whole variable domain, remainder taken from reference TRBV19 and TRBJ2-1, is DGGITQSPKYLFRKEGQNVTLSCEQNLNHDAMYWYRQDPGQGLRLIYYSQIVNDFQKGDIAEGYSVSREKKESFPLTVTSAQKNPTAFYLCASRGWGGVNEQFFGPGTRLTVL.

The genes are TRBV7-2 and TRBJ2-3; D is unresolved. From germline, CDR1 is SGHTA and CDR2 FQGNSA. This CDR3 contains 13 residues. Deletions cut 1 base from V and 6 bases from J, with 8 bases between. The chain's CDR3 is CASSLDLRDTQYF. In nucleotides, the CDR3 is TGTGCCAGCAGCTTAGATCTCCGGGATACGCAGTATTTT.

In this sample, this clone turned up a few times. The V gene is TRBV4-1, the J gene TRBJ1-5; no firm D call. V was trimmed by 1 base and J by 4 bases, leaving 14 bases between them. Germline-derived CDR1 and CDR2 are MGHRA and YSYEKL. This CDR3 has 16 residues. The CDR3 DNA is TGCGCCAGCAGCCAAGTCCAGGTCGGGCTTAATCAGCCCCAGCATTTT. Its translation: CASSQVQVGLNQPQHF.

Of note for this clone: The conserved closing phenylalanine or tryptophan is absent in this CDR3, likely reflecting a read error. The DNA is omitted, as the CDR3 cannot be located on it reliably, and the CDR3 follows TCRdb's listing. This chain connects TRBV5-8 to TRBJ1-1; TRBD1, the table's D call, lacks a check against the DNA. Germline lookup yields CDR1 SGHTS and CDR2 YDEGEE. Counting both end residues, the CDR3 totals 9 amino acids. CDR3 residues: CASSSRTGY.

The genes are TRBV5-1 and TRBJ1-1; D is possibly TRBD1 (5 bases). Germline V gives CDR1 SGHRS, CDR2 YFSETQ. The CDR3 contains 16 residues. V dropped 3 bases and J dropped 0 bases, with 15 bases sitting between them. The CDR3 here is CASSSPPTTVNTEAFF. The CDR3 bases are TGCGCCAGCAGCTCACCGCCCACGACAGTGAACACTGAAGCTTTCTTT.

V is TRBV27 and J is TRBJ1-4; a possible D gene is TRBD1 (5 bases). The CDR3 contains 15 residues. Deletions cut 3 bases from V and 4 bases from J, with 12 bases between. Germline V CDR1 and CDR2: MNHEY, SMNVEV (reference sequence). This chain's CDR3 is CASSFAGWDNEKLFF. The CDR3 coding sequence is TGTGCCAGCAGTTTTGCAGGGTGGGATAATGAAAAACTGTTTTTT.

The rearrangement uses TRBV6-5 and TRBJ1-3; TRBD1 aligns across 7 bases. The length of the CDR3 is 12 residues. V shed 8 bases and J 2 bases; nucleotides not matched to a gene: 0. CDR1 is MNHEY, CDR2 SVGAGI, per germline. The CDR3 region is CASGTAGNTIYF. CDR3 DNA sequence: TGTGCCAGCGGGACAGCTGGAAACACCATATATTTT.

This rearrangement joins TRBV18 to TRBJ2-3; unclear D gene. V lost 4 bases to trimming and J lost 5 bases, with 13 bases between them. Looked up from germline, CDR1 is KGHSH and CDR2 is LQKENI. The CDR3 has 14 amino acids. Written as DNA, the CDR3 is TGTGCCAGCTCACGAAGAGAGATCGGAGATACGCAGTATTTT. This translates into CASSRREIGDTQYF.

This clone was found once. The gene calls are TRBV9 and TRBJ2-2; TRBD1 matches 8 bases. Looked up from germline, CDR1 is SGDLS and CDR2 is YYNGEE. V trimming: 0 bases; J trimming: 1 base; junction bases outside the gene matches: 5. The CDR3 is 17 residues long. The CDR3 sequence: CASSVVPGTGNTGELFF. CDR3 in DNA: TGTGCCAGCAGCGTAGTTCCGGGGACAGGGAACACCGGGGAGCTGTTTTTT.